Below are 22 T cell receptor beta chains sequenced from a single sample in a study of a mutant IDH1 vaccine in newly diagnosed glioma. Method: immunoSEQ multiplex PCR; TCRdb's copy keeps in-frame clones and lacks some. The sample includes approximately 50,000 clones, 76% of them seen just once. As to time point: week 35, safety follow-up. The investigators gave 300 ug of mutant IDH1 20-mer peptide in each vaccine dose, together with topical imiquimod. The antigens these receptors bind are not known. This specimen consisted of PBMCs, obtained from a glioma patient whose treatment included an IDH1 peptide vaccine. The receptor set was obtained from a man aged 40-49 years with glioma.

The DNA for the CDR3 is TGTGCCAGCAGAGTCGGACAGAAGAACACTGAAGCTTTCTTT. Protein: CASRVGQKNTEAFF. The chain carries TRBV6-6 and TRBJ1-1; D perhaps matches TRBD1 (6 bases). The CDR3 covers 14 residues. Per the germline V gene, CDR1 is MNHNY and CDR2 is SVGAGI (reference sequence). V dropped 6 bases and J dropped 1 base, with 12 bases sitting between them.

The rearrangement uses TRBV7-6 and TRBJ1-4, with D possibly TRBD1 on 5 matching bases. V lost 5 bases and J 0 bases, leaving 7 bases between the germline ends. Germline V gene sequence: CDR1 SGHVS, CDR2 FNYEAQ. The CDR3 is 14 residues long. DNA of the CDR3: TGTGCCAGCAGCCAGGGAGCAACTAATGAAAAACTGTTTTTT. This encodes CASSQGATNEKLFF.

This clone has only one observation. The chain couples TRBV27 to TRBJ2-7; TRBD2 agrees at 9 bases. CDR3 length: 13 residues. The V gene end was trimmed by 6 bases and the J gene end by 4 bases; junction bases not matched to a gene: 4. Germline lookup yields CDR1 MNHEY and CDR2 SMNVEV (reference sequence). The CDR3 here is CASSRGLAYEQYF. In DNA, the CDR3 is TGTGCCAGCAGCCGGGGACTAGCTTACGAGCAGTACTTC.

This clone was picked up a small number of times. The gene calls are TRBV30 and TRBJ1-5, with D tentatively TRBD1 (5 bases). The CDR3 is made up of 13 amino acids. The germline gives CDR1 GTSNPN, CDR2 SVGIG (reference sequence). V lost 2 bases, J lost 7 bases, and 12 bases lay in between. For the CDR3, the DNA is TGTGCCTGGAGTCGGGGGGAGCTCCAGCCCCAGCATTTT. Translating it yields CAWSRGELQPQHF.

This CDR3 is CASGRRNYSPLHF. The CDR3 DNA is TGTGCCAGTGGGAGAAGAAATTATTCACCCCTCCACTTT. This chain uses TRBV19 with TRBJ1-6, with unresolved D. Germline CDR1 LNHDA, CDR2 SQIVND (reference sequence). CDR3 length: 13 amino acids. The V and J ends lost 8 bases and 8 bases respectively, with 13 bases between them.

The J gene is TRBJ2-3, the V gene TRBV11-2; 10 bases match TRBD2. Germline CDR1 and CDR2: SGHAT and FQNNGV. Losses at the gene ends were 3 bases for V and 5 bases for J; bases not matched to a gene: 8. This CDR3 is 16 amino acids long. The CDR3, as DNA: TGTGCCAGCAGCTTCCAAGCGGGAGGGCCTATAGATACGCAGTATTTT. Translating it yields CASSFQAGGPIDTQYF.

The chain combines TRBV5-4 with TRBJ1-1; the match to TRBD1 covers 7 bases. Per germline, CDR1 SGHNT and CDR2 YYREEE (reference sequence). The CDR3 is 16 amino acids. V was pared by 4 bases and J by 4 bases, with 13 bases of the junction left unmatched. The CDR3 protein is CASSHPTQGKSTEAFF. The CDR3 nucleotides read TGTGCCAGCAGCCATCCCACACAGGGGAAAAGCACTGAAGCTTTCTTT.

The genes are TRBV28 and TRBJ2-1; possible D gene TRBD2, 6 bases. CDR3 length: 15 amino acids. V lost 3 bases and J 1 base, leaving 10 bases between the germline ends. Germline V lookup: CDR1 MDHEN, CDR2 SYDVKM. CDR3 bases: TGTGCCAGCAGTTTCACTAGCCGTTCCTACAATGAGCAGTTCTTC. Its protein is CASSFTSRSYNEQFF.

This clone was found once. V is TRBV9 and J is TRBJ2-7, with D perhaps TRBD1 (5 bases). Trimming stripped 0 bases from V and 2 bases from J, with 12 bases between. CDR1 is SGDLS, CDR2 YYNGEE, per germline. The CDR3 has 15 amino acids. The CDR3 DNA is TGTGCCAGCAGCGTAGAAAGGGGTTCCGCCTACGAGCAGTACGTC. This codes for CASSVERGSAYEQYV.

Only one count was recorded for this clone. This chain joins TRBV5-1 and TRBJ2-1; the D gene is possibly TRBD2 (5 bases). This CDR3 comprises 12 residues. The germline V gene encodes CDR1 SGHRS and CDR2 YFSETQ. The V gene lost 5 bases and the J gene lost 7 bases, with 10 bases spanning the gap. CDR3 amino acids: CASRVGENEQFF. Written as DNA, the CDR3 is TGCGCCAGCAGGGTCGGGGAGAATGAGCAGTTCTTC.

The chain couples TRBV6-5 to TRBJ1-5; D is uncertain. The V end lost 4 bases, the J end lost 5 bases, and 9 bases lay between the germline ends. Germline CDR1 is MNHEY and CDR2 is SVGAGI. This CDR3 has 13 residues. The CDR3 DNA is TGTGCCAGCAGTTCTTGGGCGGATCAGCCCCAGCATTTT. Translation gives CASSSWADQPQHF.

V is TRBV27 and J is TRBJ2-3, with TRBD2 as a possible D gene (6 bases). With 2 bases removed from V and 4 bases from J, the gap between germline ends came to 10 bases. The CDR3 has 14 residues. CDR1 and CDR2 (germline): MNHEY, SMNVEV (reference sequence). This CDR3 reads CASSLGGSPDTQYF. As DNA, the CDR3 is TGTGCCAGCAGTTTAGGGGGGAGTCCAGATACGCAGTATTTT.

The chain recombines TRBV6-1 with TRBJ1-1; 7 nucleotides agree with TRBD1. Germline trimming cut 10 bases from V and 4 bases from J; bases unmatched to any gene: 6. The CDR3 is 12 residues long. Germline V gives CDR1 MNHNS, CDR2 SASEGT. CDR3 in DNA: TGTGCCACCGACACAGGGGTCACTGAAGCTTTCTTT. This translates into CATDTGVTEAFF.

This clone was detected ten times or more. V gene TRBV27 combines with J gene TRBJ2-1, with 8 bases aligning to TRBD2. CDR1 is MNHEY, CDR2 SMNVEV, per germline (reference sequence). After removal of 5 bases from V and 9 bases from J, the junction contained 6 bases not matched to a gene. The CDR3 runs 13 residues. CDR3 DNA sequence: TGTGCCAGCAGTGTCCACGGGGGGGGTGAGCAGTTCTTC. It is translated as CASSVHGGGEQFF.

J is TRBJ1-2 and V is TRBV4-1; 7 bases fit TRBD1. V trimming: 5 bases; J trimming: 4 bases; junction bases outside the gene matches: 13. This CDR3 region has 16 residues. Germline V gene sequence: CDR1 MGHRA, CDR2 YSYEKL. CDR3 sequence: CASSGRTGDLSYGYTF. The CDR3 DNA reads TGCGCCAGCAGCGGACGGACAGGTGATTTGAGCTATGGCTACACCTTC.

A few counts support this clone. The rearrangement uses TRBV5-1 and TRBJ1-1; D ambiguous. Trimming cost V 4 bases and J 1 base, with 11 bases left between them. CDR1 is SGHRS, CDR2 YFSETQ, per germline. The CDR3 runs 14 residues. Here the CDR3 DNA reads TGCGCCAGCAGCCAAGGGATTTCGAACACTGAAGCTTTCTTT. It encodes CASSQGISNTEAFF.

This clone was counted once. The chain carries TRBV5-1 and TRBJ2-3; D is possibly TRBD2 (6 bases). Germline lookup yields CDR1 SGHRS and CDR2 YFSETQ. This CDR3 contains 15 residues. Deletions cut 0 bases from V and 1 base from J, with 9 bases between. The CDR3 loop is CASSLAASGTDTQYF. The CDR3 coding sequence is TGCGCCAGCAGCTTGGCGGCTAGCGGCACAGATACGCAGTATTTT.

The V call is TRBV5-1, the J call TRBJ1-4; D gene uncertain. CDR3 length equals 15 residues. CDR1 SGHRS and CDR2 YFSETQ come from the germline V gene. Trimming pared 2 bases from V and 0 bases from J, leaving 8 bases between. CDR3 amino acids: CASSFPPTTNEKLFF. In nucleotides, the CDR3 is TGCGCCAGCAGCTTCCCCCCTACAACTAATGAAAAACTGTTTTTT.

This clone was counted many times. The genes are TRBV6-4 and TRBJ2-6; D is possibly TRBD1 (5 bases). Looked up from germline, CDR1 is MRHNA and CDR2 is SNTAGT. The CDR3 sequence is 15 residues long. V was clipped by 3 bases and J by 0 bases, with 6 bases between them. CDR3 in DNA: TGTGCCAGCAGTGAAGACAGCTCTGGGGCCAACGTCCTGACTTTC. Translation gives CASSEDSSGANVLTF.

The V gene is TRBV18, the J gene TRBJ1-1; a weak D match, TRBD1 (5 bases). Trimming left V 6 bases short and J 4 bases short, with 15 bases between. The CDR3 loop spans 14 amino acids. In germline, CDR1 is KGHSH, CDR2 LQKENI. CDR3 nucleotide sequence: TGTGCCAGCTCGCCCCAGGGAGTGGTCACTGAAGCTTTCTTT. The encoded protein is CASSPQGVVTEAFF.

This clone was seen a few times. This CDR3 reads CASSRTYEQYF. CDR3 DNA: TGTGCCAGCAGCCGGACCTACGAGCAGTACTTC. The chain uses TRBV14 and TRBJ2-7; D unclear. The CDR3 is made up of 11 amino acids. V gave up 4 bases and J gave up 2 bases, with 3 bases separating them. From germline, CDR1 is SGHDN and CDR2 FVKESK.

The chain has TRBV7-2 and TRBJ1-6; D call uncertain. The CDR3 totals 12 residues. Germline-derived CDR1 and CDR2 are SGHTA and FQGNSA. V was pared by 1 base and J by 11 bases, with 6 bases between. CDR3 nucleotide sequence: TGTGCCAGCAGCTTAGTGTCAGCACCCCTCCACTTT. Translation: CASSLVSAPLHF.